This TCR beta chain was captured by sequencing in a study of molecular identifiers for immune sequencing clone quantification. Background on the study: Replicate RNA came from 20,000 or 100,000 naive CD8 cells and was split five ways, and four parts were sequenced.

About this clonotype itself: The antigen remains undetermined.

From germline, CDR1 is SGHVS and CDR2 FNYEAQ. This CDR3 is 16 amino acids long. The trim removed 5 bases at V and 12 bases at J, leaving 19 bases unmatched. TCRdb independently ran MiXCR on the PCR reads; one entry per CDR3 protein. Among about half a million distinct CDR3 sequences listed, around 23% were seen once. Study results and caveats: For highly expanded clones, sizes could be underestimated when identical TCR molecules share a barcode. Whereas clones above 20 RNA copies held under 1% of naive-cell molecules, they held over 97% of effector molecules.

The TCR originated in a human donor in good health. Some libraries in this study had Jurkat cell RNA spiked in. The sample was naive CD8+ T cells from blood, with Jurkat cell RNA spiked in. Stated subset: FACS-sorted CD8+CD4-CCR7+CD45RA+ naive T cells. The gene calls are TRBV7-6 and TRBJ2-1, with TRBD1 identical over 7 bases. CDR3 sequence reads: CASSPTRQGLIHGQFF. The CDR3 nucleotides read TGTGCCAGCAGCCCAACACGACAGGGTCTTATCCATGGGCAGTTCTTC.